This TCR beta chain was sequenced for a study of shared clonotypes between healthy human individuals. Study-wide results and limits: Limitation of the genetic and exposure-history diversity represented came from the few donors. Naive CD4 clonotypes overlapped across several donors at about 5%.

This CDR3 has 13 amino acids. Germline CDR1 and CDR2: SGHNT and YYREEE (reference sequence). Trimming removed 4 bases at V and 6 bases at J, with 11 bases between. Sequencing used immunoSEQ multiplex PCR; TCRdb keeps in-frame clones, though not all of them. Of some 1.5 million clones listed, about 96% are singletons. Details on this clone: What it binds is unknown.

Material: naive CD4+ T cells sorted from blood. Subset of the sample: CD45RA+ positively selected. The rearrangement links TRBV5-4 to TRBJ1-5; a possible D gene is TRBD1 (5 bases). The source is a man between 25 and 39 years old in good health. The CDR3 sequence is CASSQGVSQPQHF. The CDR3 DNA sequence: TGTGCCAGCAGCCAGGGTGTGTCTCAGCCCCAGCATTTT.